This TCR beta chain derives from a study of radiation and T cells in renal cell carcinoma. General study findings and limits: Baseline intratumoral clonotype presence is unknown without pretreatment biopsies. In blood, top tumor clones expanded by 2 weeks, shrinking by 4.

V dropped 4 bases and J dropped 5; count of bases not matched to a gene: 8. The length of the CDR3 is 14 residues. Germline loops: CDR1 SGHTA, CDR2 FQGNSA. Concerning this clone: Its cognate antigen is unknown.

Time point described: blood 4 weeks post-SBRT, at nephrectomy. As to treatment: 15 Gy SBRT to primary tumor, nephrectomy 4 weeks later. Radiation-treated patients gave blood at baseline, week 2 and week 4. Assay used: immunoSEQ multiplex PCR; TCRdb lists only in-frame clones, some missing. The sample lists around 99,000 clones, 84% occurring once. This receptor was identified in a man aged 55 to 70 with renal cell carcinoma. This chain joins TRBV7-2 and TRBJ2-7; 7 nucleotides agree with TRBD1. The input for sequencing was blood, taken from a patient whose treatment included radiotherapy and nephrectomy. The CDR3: CASSSLTGNHEQYF. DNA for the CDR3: TGTGCCAGCAGCTCACTGACAGGGAACCACGAGCAGTACTTC.